The 24 T cell receptor beta chains listed next were all sequenced from one sample in a study of shared clonotypes between healthy human individuals. This table comes from immunoSEQ multiplex PCR, and its TCRdb copy is limited to in-frame clones, with some not included. The sample has around 1.6 million clones, 98% seen once. The sequenced sample was naive CD4+ T cells sorted from blood. Subset in this sample: CD45RA+ positively selected. The source of these receptors is a man between 25 and 39 years old in good health.

This chain joins TRBV7-2 and TRBJ2-3; D ambiguous. Per germline, CDR1 SGHTA and CDR2 FQGNSA. The ends were cut back, 2 bases at V and 0 bases at J, with 9 bases in the middle. This CDR3 region has 15 residues. The CDR3 loop reads CASSLYRLSTDTQYF. In nucleotides, the CDR3 is TGTGCCAGCAGCTTATATCGCCTTAGCACAGATACGCAGTATTTT.

The chain combines TRBV18 with TRBJ2-4; D assignment may be TRBD1 or TRBD2 (5 bases each). Germline V gives CDR1 KGHSH, CDR2 LQKENI. CDR3 size: 18 residues. V was shortened by 1 base and J by 0 bases, with 16 bases between the two germline ends. The DNA of the CDR3 is TGTGCCAGCTCACCACTTGGGACCAACCAACTAGCCAAAAACATTCAGTACTTC. It is translated as CASSPLGTNQLAKNIQYF.

CDR3 sequence (DNA): TGTGCCAACACGGACAGGGCAGACCGAAACTATGGCTACACCTTC. Translated, it gives CANTDRADRNYGYTF. The gene calls are TRBV27 and TRBJ1-2; 8 bases match TRBD1. The V gene end was trimmed by 10 bases and the J gene end by 2 bases; junction bases not matched to a gene: 12. The CDR3 contains 15 residues. Looked up from germline, CDR1 is MNHEY and CDR2 is SMNVEV (reference sequence).

J is TRBJ1-4 and V is TRBV28; D unclear. Trimming shortened V by 4 bases and J by 4 bases, and 13 bases separated the two germline ends. This CDR3 comprises 15 residues. CDR1 and CDR2 (germline): MDHEN, SYDVKM. CDR3 sequence reads: CASSSARFLNEKLFF. DNA for the CDR3: TGTGCCAGCAGTTCCGCCAGGTTTCTTAATGAAAAACTGTTTTTT. Full variable domain (rest looked up from reference TRBV28 and TRBJ1-4): DVKVTQSSRYLVKRTGEKVFLECVQDMDHENMFWYRQDPGLGLRLIYFSYDVKMKEKGDIPEGYSVSREKKERFSLILESASTNQTSMYLCASSSARFLNEKLFFGSGTQLSVL.

About this clone: The same CDR3 can be traced to other DNA sequences in this sample. The chain couples TRBV10-1 to TRBJ2-1; the D gene is possibly TRBD2 (6 bases). CDR1 is WNHNN, CDR2 SYGVQD, per germline (reference sequence). The CDR3 contains 13 residues. Between the trimmed V and J ends, which lost 6 bases and 0 bases, there was a span of 6 bases. CDR3 DNA sequence: TGCGCCAGCAGCGGGAGCTCCTACAATGAGCAGTTCTTC. Residues: CASSGSSYNEQFF.

This chain uses TRBV7-2 with TRBJ2-7, with TRBD2 as a possible D gene (5 bases). The CDR3 runs to 15 residues. Germline CDR1 reads SGHTA; CDR2 reads FQGNSA. V was shortened by 5 bases and J by 0 bases, with 14 bases between the two germline ends. CDR3 sequence: CASSRRQTSSYEQYF. Written as DNA, the CDR3 is TGTGCCAGCAGCCGGCGTCAAACTAGCTCCTACGAGCAGTACTTC.

This rearrangement joins TRBV5-4 to TRBJ2-7; 10 positions agree with TRBD2. This CDR3 is 16 amino acids long. Germline lookup yields CDR1 SGHNT and CDR2 YYREEE (reference sequence). Trimming took 4 bases from V and 3 from J; bases not matched to a gene: 10. The CDR3: CASSPRRAGGLYEQYF. The CDR3 coding sequence is TGTGCCAGCAGCCCGAGGAGAGCGGGAGGGCTCTACGAGCAGTACTTC.

V gene TRBV7-2 combines with J gene TRBJ1-3; D gene unclear. This CDR3 is 16 amino acids long. V dropped 5 bases and J dropped 0 bases, with 14 bases sitting between them. Germline CDR1 and CDR2: SGHTA and FQGNSA. DNA for the CDR3: TGTGCCAGCAGCCCCTCGGCGACCTACTCTGGAAACACCATATATTTT. As protein: CASSPSATYSGNTIYF.

About this clone itself: The junction departs from the called germline gene at one end, perhaps through a read error. The CDR3: CVSGTRLETQYF. CDR3 nucleotides: TGTGTCAGCGGGACCCGGTTAGAGACCCAGTACTTC. The chain combines TRBV6-6 with TRBJ2-5; TRBD2 matches at 7 bases. Germline CDR1 reads MNHNY; CDR2 reads SVGAGI (reference sequence). This CDR3 has 12 residues.

The rearrangement uses TRBV5-1 and TRBJ2-5, with D uncertain. The germline V gene has CDR1 SGHRS and CDR2 YFSETQ. Trimming took off 6 bases at V and 3 bases at J, with 6 bases between the two ends. CDR3 size: 11 residues. The CDR3 region has the DNA TGCGCCAGCACCTCGAAAGAGACCCAGTACTTC. This encodes CASTSKETQYF.

The CDR3 is CASSVDSGSTNEKLFF. CDR3 coding DNA: TGTGCCAGCAGCGTAGATAGTGGGTCAACTAATGAAAAACTGTTTTTT. The chain is built from TRBV9 and TRBJ1-4; no clear D gene. V dropped 0 bases and J dropped 0 bases, with 9 bases sitting between them. Germline CDR1 is SGDLS and CDR2 is YYNGEE. This CDR3 comprises 16 residues. The whole variable domain, filled in from reference TRBV9 and TRBJ1-4, reads DSGVTQTPKHLITATGQRVTLRCSPRSGDLSVYWYQQSLDQGLQFLIQYYNGEERAKGNILERFSAQQFPDLHSELNLSSLELGDSALYFCASSVDSGSTNEKLFFGSGTQLSVL.

The gene calls are TRBV7-9 and TRBJ2-5, with D possibly TRBD2 on 5 matching bases. The germline V gene encodes CDR1 SEHNR and CDR2 FQNEAQ (reference sequence). CDR3 length: 16 amino acids. Trimming took off 5 bases at V and 0 bases at J, with 16 bases between the two ends. CDR3 in DNA: TGTGCCAGCAGCCCACGACCTGCCGGGGACCAAGAGACCCAGTACTTC. Translated: CASSPRPAGDQETQYF.

The rearrangement joins TRBV28 to TRBJ1-5; maybe TRBD1 (6 bases). CDR1 is MDHEN, CDR2 SYDVKM, per germline. The V end lost 6 bases, the J end lost 0 bases, and 30 bases lay between the germline ends. There are 21 residues in the CDR3. CDR3 residues: CASSRGRTANRNPYSNQPQHF. In DNA form, the CDR3 reads TGTGCCAGCAGCAGGGGCCGGACAGCGAATCGTAACCCTTATAGCAATCAGCCCCAGCATTTT.

This rearrangement joins TRBV18 to TRBJ2-1; 9 nucleotides line up with TRBD2. CDR1 KGHSH and CDR2 LQKENI come from the germline V gene. CDR3 length: 15 residues. With V trimmed by 3 bases and J by 9 bases, 9 bases remained unmatched. CDR3 sequence: CASSPVSGRSVEQFF. DNA for the CDR3: TGTGCCAGCTCACCGGTCAGCGGGAGGAGTGTTGAGCAGTTCTTC.

This chain joins TRBV19 and TRBJ2-3, with D possibly called TRBD1 or TRBD2 (6 bases each). Germline CDR1 is LNHDA and CDR2 is SQIVND (reference sequence). The CDR3 has 14 residues. V lost 6 bases, J lost 5 bases, and 15 bases lay in between. CDR3: CASRLLEGGDTQYF. In DNA form, the CDR3 reads TGTGCCAGTAGACTCCTGGAGGGGGGAGATACGCAGTATTTT.

J is TRBJ2-3 and V is TRBV28, with D maybe TRBD2 (6 bases). The CDR3 spans 14 residues. CDR1 is MDHEN, CDR2 SYDVKM, per germline. V lost 7 bases, J lost 0 bases, and 11 bases lay in between. Here the CDR3 reads CASKDYSSTDTQYF. In DNA, the CDR3 is TGTGCCAGCAAGGACTACTCTAGCACAGATACGCAGTATTTT. Full variable domain (outside the CDR3, taken from reference TRBV28 and TRBJ2-3): DVKVTQSSRYLVKRTGEKVFLECVQDMDHENMFWYRQDPGLGLRLIYFSYDVKMKEKGDIPEGYSVSREKKERFSLILESASTNQTSMYLCASKDYSSTDTQYFGPGTRLTVL.

The V call is TRBV6-6, the J call TRBJ2-4; a weak D match, TRBD1 (5 bases). With 7 bases removed from V and 3 bases from J, the gap between germline ends came to 10 bases. Germline-derived CDR1 and CDR2 are MNHNY and SVGAGI (reference sequence). The CDR3 runs 13 residues. As DNA, the CDR3 is TGTGCCAGCAATGGACAAAACAAAAACATTCAGTACTTC. Protein: CASNGQNKNIQYF.

As DNA, the CDR3 is TGTGCCAGCAGTTTAGGGGTTTCCTACAATGAGCAGTTCTTC. This sequence encodes CASSLGVSYNEQFF. V gene TRBV28 combines with J gene TRBJ2-1; unclear D gene. The germline V gene has CDR1 MDHEN and CDR2 SYDVKM. V lost 2 bases, J lost 1 base, and 6 bases lay in between. The CDR3 length is 14 residues.

This clone appeared once. J is TRBJ2-3 and V is TRBV15; perhaps TRBD2 as D (5 bases). The V end lost 8 bases, the J end lost 0 bases, and 15 bases lay between the germline ends. Germline V gene data show CDR1 as LNHNV and CDR2 as YYDKDF (reference sequence). There are 15 residues in the CDR3. This CDR3 is CATLTGKASTDTQYF. For the CDR3, the DNA is TGTGCCACCCTAACCGGGAAAGCTAGCACAGATACGCAGTATTTT.

The CDR3 DNA follows: TGTGCCAGCAGCTTTCGGGCTGAGCCCCAGTTCTTC. Translating it yields CASSFRAEPQFF. This rearrangement joins TRBV13 to TRBJ2-1; D remains ambiguous. The CDR3 extends over 12 amino acids. Germline CDR1 is PRHDT and CDR2 is FYEKMQ (reference sequence). The V end lost 3 bases, the J end lost 13 bases, and 13 bases lay between the germline ends. Supplemented by reference TRBV13 and TRBJ2-1, the full variable domain reads AAGVIQSPRHLIKEKRETATLKCYPIPRHDTVYWYQQGPGQDPQFLISFYEKMQSDKGSIPDRFSAQQFSDYHSELNMSSLELGDSALYFCASSFRAEPQFFGPGTRLTVL.

The genes are TRBV5-1 and TRBJ2-7; 12 bases are a match to TRBD1. The CDR3 consists of 15 residues. With 4 bases clipped from V and 5 bases from J, the junction kept 7 bases outside the gene matches. The V gene's germline CDR1 is SGHRS and CDR2 YFSETQ. The DNA for the CDR3 is TGCGCCAGCAGCCAAACCGGGACAGGGGGCAACGAGCAGTACTTC. Translation: CASSQTGTGGNEQYF.

With respect to this clone: This specimen includes other DNA sequences encoding the same CDR3. The chain recombines TRBV7-9 with TRBJ1-3; D is unclear. Germline CDR1 reads SEHNR; CDR2 reads FQNEAQ (reference sequence). Trimming pared 0 bases from V and 0 bases from J, leaving 6 bases between. CDR3 length: 15 residues. This CDR3 is CASSLAGSSGNTIYF. The CDR3, as DNA: TGTGCCAGCAGCTTAGCCGGGAGCTCTGGAAACACCATATATTTT.

The rearrangement joins TRBV19 to TRBJ2-1, with TRBD1 matching 7 bases. CDR1 and CDR2 (germline): LNHDA, SQIVND (reference sequence). With V trimmed by 6 bases and J by 5 bases, 16 bases remained unmatched. The CDR3 is 17 residues long. This CDR3 is CASRSIRTGTANNEQFF. In nucleotides, the CDR3 is TGTGCCAGTAGATCAATCCGGACCGGGACAGCGAACAATGAGCAGTTCTTC.

In the case of this clone: This specimen includes other DNA sequences encoding the same CDR3. The CDR3 loop is CASSPPSGRSYEQYF. CDR3 DNA: TGTGCCAGCTCACCACCGAGCGGGAGGTCGTACGAGCAGTACTTC. This chain links TRBV18 with TRBJ2-7; 9 bases map to TRBD2. CDR1 and CDR2 (germline): KGHSH, LQKENI. CDR3 length equals 15 residues. V lost 0 bases, J lost 4 bases, and 4 bases stayed unmatched. Complete variable domain (other parts from reference TRBV18 and TRBJ2-7): NAGVMQNPRHLVRRRGQEARLRCSPMKGHSHVYWYRQLPEEGLKFMVYLQKENIIDESGMPKERFSAEFPKEGPSILRIQQVVRGDSAAYFCASSPPSGRSYEQYFGPGTRLTVT.